The clone carrying this T cell receptor beta chain was detected only a few times. TCRdb passed the 5' RACE reads through MiXCR, listing each CDR3 protein once. Of approximately 300,000 distinct CDR3 sequences in the sample, about 10% were seen once. CDR3 length: 14 amino acids. Germline V gene sequence: CDR1 KGHSH, CDR2 LQKENI. V lost 4 bases and J lost 5; bases outside the gene matches: 6. The sample belongs to a study of T cells after yellow fever vaccination. The receptor was isolated from a young man who received the YFV17D yellow fever vaccine. V is TRBV18 and J is TRBJ2-3; TRBD1 matches 7 bases. The sequences come from CD4+ T cells sorted from PBMCs, collected 45 days after the yellow fever booster vaccination. CDR3 sequence: CASSLNRGEDTQYF. CDR3 coding DNA: TGTGCCAGCTCACTAAACAGGGGAGAAGATACGCAGTATTTT.